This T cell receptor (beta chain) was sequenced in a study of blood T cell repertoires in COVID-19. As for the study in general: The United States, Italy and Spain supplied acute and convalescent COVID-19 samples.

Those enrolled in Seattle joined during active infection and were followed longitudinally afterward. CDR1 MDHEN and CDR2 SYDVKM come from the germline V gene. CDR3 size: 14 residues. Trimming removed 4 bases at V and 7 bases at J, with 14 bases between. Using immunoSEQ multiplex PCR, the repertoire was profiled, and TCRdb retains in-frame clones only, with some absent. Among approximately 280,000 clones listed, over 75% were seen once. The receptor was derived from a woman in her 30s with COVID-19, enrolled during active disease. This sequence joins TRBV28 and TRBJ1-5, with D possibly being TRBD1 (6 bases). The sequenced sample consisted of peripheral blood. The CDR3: CASSSHRARQPQHF. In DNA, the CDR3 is TGTGCCAGCAGTTCCCACAGGGCCCGCCAGCCCCAGCATTTT.